This T cell receptor (beta chain) was sequenced in a study of CD8+ T cells in alopecia areata. Study-wide points: Especially in alopecia totalis/universalis, lesional scalp showed greater clonality than normal scalp did.

Cells from pooled cutaneous lymph nodes were sorted by CD4, CD8alpha, NKG2D, NKG2ACE and other markers. In this sample, this clone turned up a few times. Its antigen is as yet unknown. Mouse gene names and germline throughout. TCR sequencing used cDNA made by reverse transcription of extracted RNA. Libraries were prepared by immunoSEQ multiplex PCR; TCRdb keeps only in-frame clonotypes and omits some of them. The sample contains about 270,000 clones, none of them singletons. The sequenced sample consisted of CD4+ T cells sorted from a lymph node. This clonotype was sampled from a C3H/HeJ mouse with alopecia areata. Mouse MHC haplotype: H2-k.

CDR3 DNA (partial): TGTGCTAGCAGTAGTGGGACAGGGAGATCAGAA. As protein: CASSSGTGRSE. The full CDR3 sequence reads CASSSGTGRSETLYF. The chain uses TRBV17 and TRBJ2-3; 9 nucleotides match TRBD1. From the germline J gene comes the end of the CDR3, since the read stops 4 residues before it. Losses at the gene ends were 3 bases for V and 4 bases for J; bases not matched to a gene: 5. Germline V lookup: CDR1 MNHDT, CDR2 YYDKIL. The CDR3 sequence is 15 residues long.